This T cell receptor beta chain came from a study of blood T cell repertoires in COVID-19. Overall study context: Sources were T cells, B-cell-depleted T cells, or PBMCs; the material itself was cDNA or gDNA.

Germline lookup yields CDR1 SQVTM and CDR2 ANQGSEA. This CDR3 is 16 amino acids long. Trimming cost V 1 base and J 3 bases; bases outside gene matches: 6. Participants were aged about 18 to 100 years, lived in over 20 US areas, and enrolled virtually. Participants' reported clinical history set cohort assignment. Two consecutive negative NP/OP PCR tests, clearance, or resolved symptoms defined Cohort 3 recovery. The protocol was immunoSEQ multiplex PCR, while the TCRdb copy is restricted to in-frame clones and leaves out a portion. The table includes about 310,000 clones, around 85% detected once. In this sample, this clone turned up a few times.

The chain uses TRBV29-1 and TRBJ2-3; 11 bases are shared with TRBD2. The receptor comes from a man younger than 45 who had recovered from COVID-19. The sequenced material came from PBMCs or T cells enriched from blood (not recorded which). Here the CDR3 DNA reads TGCAGCGTTGAAGGGAGCCTAGCGGGGGGTACAGATACGCAGTATTTT. It yields the protein CSVEGSLAGGTDTQYF.